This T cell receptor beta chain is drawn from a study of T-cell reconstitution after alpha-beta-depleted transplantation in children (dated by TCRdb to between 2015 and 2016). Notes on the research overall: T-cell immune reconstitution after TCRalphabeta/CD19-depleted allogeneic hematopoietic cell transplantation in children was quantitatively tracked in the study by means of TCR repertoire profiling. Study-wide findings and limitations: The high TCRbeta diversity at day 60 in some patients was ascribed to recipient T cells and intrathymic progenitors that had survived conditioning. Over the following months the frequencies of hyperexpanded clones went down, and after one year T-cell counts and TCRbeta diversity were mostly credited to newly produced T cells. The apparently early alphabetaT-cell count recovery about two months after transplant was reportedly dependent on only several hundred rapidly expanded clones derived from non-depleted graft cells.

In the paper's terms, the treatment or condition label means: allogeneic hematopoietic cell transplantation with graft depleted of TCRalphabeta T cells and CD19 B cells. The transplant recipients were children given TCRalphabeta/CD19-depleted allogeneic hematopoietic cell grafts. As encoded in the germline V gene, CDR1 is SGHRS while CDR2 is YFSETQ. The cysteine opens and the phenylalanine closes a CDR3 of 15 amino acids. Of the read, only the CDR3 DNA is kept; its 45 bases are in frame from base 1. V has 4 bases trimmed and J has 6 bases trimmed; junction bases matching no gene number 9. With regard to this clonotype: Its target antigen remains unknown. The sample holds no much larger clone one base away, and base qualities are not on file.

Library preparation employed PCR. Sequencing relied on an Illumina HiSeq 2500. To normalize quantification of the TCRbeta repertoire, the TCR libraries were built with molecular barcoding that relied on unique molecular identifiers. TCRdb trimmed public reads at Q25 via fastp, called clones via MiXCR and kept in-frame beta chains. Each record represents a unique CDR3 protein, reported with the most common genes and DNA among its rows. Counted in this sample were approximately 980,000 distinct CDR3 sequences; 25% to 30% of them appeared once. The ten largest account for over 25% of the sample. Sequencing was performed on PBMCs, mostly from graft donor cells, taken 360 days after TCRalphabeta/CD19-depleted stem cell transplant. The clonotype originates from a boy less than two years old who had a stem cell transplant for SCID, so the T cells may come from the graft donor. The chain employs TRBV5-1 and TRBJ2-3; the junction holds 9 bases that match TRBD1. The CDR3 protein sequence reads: CASSGTGGLGDTQYF. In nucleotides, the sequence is TGCGCCAGCAGCGGCACAGGGGGCCTTGGGGATACGCAGTATTTT.